The rows below give T cell receptor beta chains drawn from one sample of a study of cytomegalovirus exposure and HLA in healthy donors. Profiling relied on immunoSEQ multiplex PCR, and the TCRdb table lists in-frame clones only, not all of them. This sample has 100,000 to 150,000 clones, with roughly 77% found just once. The sequenced sample was PBMCs. The source of these receptors is a woman aged 30 to 39 in good health and CMV-seronegative. CDR3s leave out the opening cysteine and the closing phenylalanine or tryptophan. Fields, in order: clone size, V gene, CDR3 protein. For some rows the clone size is stated as once, few or many, or as a class when expanded; others skip it.

abundance: .; v_gene: TRBV12-5; CDR3aa: ASGLWTGSLGANVLT
abundance: .; v_gene: TRBV15; CDR3aa: ATSRQGNQPQH
abundance: once; v_gene: TRBV5-1; CDR3aa: ASSFWTGADGYT
abundance: .; v_gene: TRBV2; CDR3aa: ASSETGQGWDEQF
abundance: .; v_gene: TRBV7-3; CDR3aa: ASSPGVWDRGRMDTQY
abundance: .; v_gene: TRBV7-2; CDR3aa: ASSFDYSYEQY
abundance: .; v_gene: TRBV20-1; CDR3aa: SAPRSHEQY
abundance: .; v_gene: TRBV2; CDR3aa: ASTKTGQGAAEQY
abundance: .; v_gene: TRBV2; CDR3aa: ASSGTRPGANVLT
abundance: .; v_gene: TRBV5-4; CDR3aa: ASSPAGRAPSTDTQY
abundance: .; v_gene: TRBV4-1; CDR3aa: ASSQVGGVNTGELF
abundance: .; v_gene: TRBV10-3; CDR3aa: AISESGSPLGEQY
abundance: .; v_gene: TRBV28; CDR3aa: ASSLYVGEGGYT
abundance: few; v_gene: TRBV4-2; CDR3aa: ASSTTGDGSGANVLT
abundance: .; v_gene: TRBV5-6; CDR3aa: ASSSQGGTDTQY
abundance: .; v_gene: TRBV2; CDR3aa: ASGRQGGDSPLH
abundance: few; v_gene: TRBV4-3; CDR3aa: ASSRTSSDEQY
abundance: .; v_gene: TRBV9; CDR3aa: ASSGRGSQETQY
abundance: .; v_gene: TRBV15; CDR3aa: ATSRGLAVRDTQY
abundance: once; v_gene: TRBV13; CDR3aa: ASSFQNQPQH
abundance: .; v_gene: TRBV18; CDR3aa: ASSPGTSGGQETQY
abundance: few; v_gene: TRBV11-2; CDR3aa: ASSFIWGGAGEKLF
abundance: .; v_gene: TRBV30; CDR3aa: AWTGQGDYT
abundance: .; v_gene: TRBV27; CDR3aa: ASSPWTGTSIDTQY
abundance: .; v_gene: TRBV5-4; CDR3aa: ASSLGQREGAYEQY
abundance: .; v_gene: TRBV10-3; CDR3aa: AISYVRSDTEAF
abundance: .; v_gene: TRBV30; CDR3aa: AWTGLAVYNEQF
abundance: .; v_gene: TRBV9; CDR3aa: ASSVGGISETQY
abundance: .; v_gene: TRBV7-2; CDR3aa: ASSSSTGSYEQY
abundance: .; v_gene: TRBV7-9; CDR3aa: ASSSQREQY
abundance: .; v_gene: TRBV6-1; CDR3aa: ASRLQGAWDEQF
abundance: .; v_gene: TRBV19; CDR3aa: ASSIDREKPQH
abundance: .; v_gene: TRBV4-1; CDR3aa: ASSQFFAGGRDEQF
abundance: .; v_gene: TRBV7-9; CDR3aa: SSSLIEVNTGELF
abundance: .; v_gene: TRBV27; CDR3aa: ASSLMGASETQY
abundance: once; v_gene: TRBV6-5; CDR3aa: ASSYISRGLKEQY
abundance: .; v_gene: TRBV9; CDR3aa: ASSVLDTEAF
abundance: .; v_gene: TRBV6-5; CDR3aa: ASSAAGF
abundance: .; v_gene: TRBV5-5; CDR3aa: ASSLVQGGNYGYT
abundance: .; v_gene: TRBV7-9; CDR3aa: ASSHRGTGDIEAF
abundance: .; v_gene: TRBV7-2; CDR3aa: ASSISLLAGDGEQY
abundance: .; v_gene: TRBV6-5; CDR3aa: ASRRQGQLY
abundance: .; v_gene: TRBV7-9; CDR3aa: ASSLAQGLAEWYEQF
abundance: .; v_gene: TRBV21-1; CDR3aa: ASNKTDRVYGYT
abundance: .; v_gene: TRBV21-1; CDR3aa: ASSKLLSWQGIYYEQY
abundance: .; v_gene: TRBV5-1; CDR3aa: ASSSGRGSPLH
abundance: .; v_gene: TRBV5-1; CDR3aa: ASSLGGYEQY